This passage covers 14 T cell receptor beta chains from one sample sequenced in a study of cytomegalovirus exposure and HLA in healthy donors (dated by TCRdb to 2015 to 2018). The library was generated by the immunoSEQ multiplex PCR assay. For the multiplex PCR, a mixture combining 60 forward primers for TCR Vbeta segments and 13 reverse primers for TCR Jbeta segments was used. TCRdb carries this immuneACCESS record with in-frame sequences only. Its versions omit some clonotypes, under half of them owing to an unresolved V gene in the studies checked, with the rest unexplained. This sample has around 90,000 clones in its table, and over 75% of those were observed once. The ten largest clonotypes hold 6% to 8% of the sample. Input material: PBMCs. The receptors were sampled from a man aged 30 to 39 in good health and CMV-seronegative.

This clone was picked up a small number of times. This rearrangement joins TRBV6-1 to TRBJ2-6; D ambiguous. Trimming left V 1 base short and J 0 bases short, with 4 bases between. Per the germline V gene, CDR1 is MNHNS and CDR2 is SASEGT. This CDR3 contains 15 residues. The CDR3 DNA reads TGTGCCAGCAGTGAAGACAGCTCTGGGGCCAACGTCCTGACTTTC. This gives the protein CASSEDSSGANVLTF.

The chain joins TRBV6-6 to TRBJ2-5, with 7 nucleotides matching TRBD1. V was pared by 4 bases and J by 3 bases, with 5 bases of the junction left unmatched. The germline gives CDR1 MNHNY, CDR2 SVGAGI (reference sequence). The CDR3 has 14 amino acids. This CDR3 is CASSWDSRKETQYF. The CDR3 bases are TGTGCCAGCAGTTGGGACAGCCGAAAAGAGACCCAGTACTTC.

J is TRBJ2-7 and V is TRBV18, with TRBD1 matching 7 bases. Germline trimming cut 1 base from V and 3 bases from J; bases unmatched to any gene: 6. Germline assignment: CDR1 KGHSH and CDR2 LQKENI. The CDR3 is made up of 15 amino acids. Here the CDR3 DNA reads TGTGCCAGCTCACCACACAGGGGTCTGGTCTACGAGCAGTACTTC. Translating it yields CASSPHRGLVYEQYF. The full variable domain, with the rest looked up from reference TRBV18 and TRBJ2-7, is NAGVMQNPRHLVRRRGQEARLRCSPMKGHSHVYWYRQLPEEGLKFMVYLQKENIIDESGMPKERFSAEFPKEGPSILRIQQVVRGDSAAYFCASSPHRGLVYEQYFGPGTRLTVT.

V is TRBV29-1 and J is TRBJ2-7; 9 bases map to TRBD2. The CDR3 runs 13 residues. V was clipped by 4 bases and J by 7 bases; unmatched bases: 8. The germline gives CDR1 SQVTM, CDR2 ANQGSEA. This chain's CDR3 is CSVVGLAAGEQYF. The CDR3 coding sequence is TGCAGCGTTGTGGGACTAGCTGCGGGGGAGCAGTACTTC.

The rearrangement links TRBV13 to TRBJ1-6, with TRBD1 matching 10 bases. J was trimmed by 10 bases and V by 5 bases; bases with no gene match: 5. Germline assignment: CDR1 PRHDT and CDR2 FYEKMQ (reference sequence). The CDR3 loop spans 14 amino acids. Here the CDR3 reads CASSPDRGLSPLHF. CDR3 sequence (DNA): TGTGCCAGCAGCCCAGACAGGGGGCTCTCACCCCTCCACTTT.

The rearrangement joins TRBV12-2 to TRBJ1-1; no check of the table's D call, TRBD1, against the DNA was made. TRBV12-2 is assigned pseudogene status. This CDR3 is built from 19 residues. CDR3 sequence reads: CASRFFIFRRDRLNTEAFF. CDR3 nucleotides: TGTGCAAGTCGCTTTTTTATATTTAGGAGGGACAGGTTGAACACTGAAGCTTTCTTT.

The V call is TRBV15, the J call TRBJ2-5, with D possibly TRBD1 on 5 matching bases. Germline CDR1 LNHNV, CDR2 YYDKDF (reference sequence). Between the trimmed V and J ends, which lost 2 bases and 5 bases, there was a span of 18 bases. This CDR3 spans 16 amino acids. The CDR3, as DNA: TGTGCCACCAGCAGATCCCTGGCCAGGGTCGGGGAGACCCAGTACTTC. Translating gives CATSRSLARVGETQYF.

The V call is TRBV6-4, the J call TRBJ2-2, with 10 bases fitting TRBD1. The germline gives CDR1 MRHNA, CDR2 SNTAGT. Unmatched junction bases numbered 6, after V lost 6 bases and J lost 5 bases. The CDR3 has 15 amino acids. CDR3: CASRRTGGRTGELFF. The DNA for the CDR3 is TGTGCCAGCAGAAGGACAGGGGGAAGGACCGGGGAGCTGTTTTTT.

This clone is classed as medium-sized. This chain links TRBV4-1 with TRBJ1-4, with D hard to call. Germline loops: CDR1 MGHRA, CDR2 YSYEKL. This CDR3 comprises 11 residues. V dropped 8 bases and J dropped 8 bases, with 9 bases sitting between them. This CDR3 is CASGLREKLFF. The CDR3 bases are TGCGCCAGCGGGCTAAGGGAAAAACTGTTTTTT.

The CDR3 sequence: CASSGRGLAGVADTQYF. Here the CDR3 DNA reads TGCGCCAGCAGCGGGCGGGGACTAGCGGGAGTAGCAGATACGCAGTATTTT. The rearrangement links TRBV5-1 to TRBJ2-3; 14 nucleotides agree with TRBD2. Looked up from germline, CDR1 is SGHRS and CDR2 is YFSETQ. The CDR3 has 17 residues. J gave up 4 bases and V 4 bases, and 8 bases lay outside the gene matches.

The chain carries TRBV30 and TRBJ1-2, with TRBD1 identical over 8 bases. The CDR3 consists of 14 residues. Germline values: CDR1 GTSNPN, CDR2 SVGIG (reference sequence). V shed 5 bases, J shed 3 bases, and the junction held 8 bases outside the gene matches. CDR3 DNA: TGTGCCTGGGCGTGGACAGGGTTCGACTATGGCTACACCTTC. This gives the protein CAWAWTGFDYGYTF.

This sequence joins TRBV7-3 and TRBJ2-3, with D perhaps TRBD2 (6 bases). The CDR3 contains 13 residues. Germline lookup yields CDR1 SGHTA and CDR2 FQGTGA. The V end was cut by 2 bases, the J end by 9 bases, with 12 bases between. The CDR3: CASSLVHGGTQYF. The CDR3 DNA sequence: TGTGCCAGCAGCTTAGTTCACGGAGGGACGCAGTATTTT.

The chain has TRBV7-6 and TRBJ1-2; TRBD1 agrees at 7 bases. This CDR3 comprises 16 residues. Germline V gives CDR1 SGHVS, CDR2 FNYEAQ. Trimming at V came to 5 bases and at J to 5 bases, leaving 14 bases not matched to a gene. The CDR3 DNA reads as TGTGCCAGCAGCCCAAGAGGGGGCCCCACGGGTTATGGCTACACCTTC. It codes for CASSPRGGPTGYGYTF.

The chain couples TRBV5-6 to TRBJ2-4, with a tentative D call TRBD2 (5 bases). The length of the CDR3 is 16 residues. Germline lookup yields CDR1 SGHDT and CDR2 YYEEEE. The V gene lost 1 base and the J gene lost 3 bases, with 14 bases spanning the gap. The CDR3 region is CASSLTRGSGKNIQYF. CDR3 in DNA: TGTGCCAGCAGCTTGACCCGGGGATCGGGCAAAAACATTCAGTACTTC.